This T cell receptor beta chain emerged from a study of human T cells and chemical hapten exposure. Study-wide background: Chiefly women, the patients showed alopecia areata, totalis or universalis.

Findings of the study overall: High-frequency TCRs, those above 1 in 1000, stayed the same after DPC sensitization.

The ends were cut back, 0 bases at V and 11 bases at J, with 13 bases in the middle. This CDR3 is 13 amino acids long. Time point indicated: patch test 2, 6 weeks after DPC sensitization. Specified treatment: therapeutic diphenylcyclopropenone sensitization with weekly scalp DPC. Researchers extracted total RNA from unfractionated whole blood. The library attached unique molecular identifiers to individual cDNA molecules. TCRdb re-called the RACE reads with MiXCR, one entry per CDR3 protein. The data hold about 380,000 distinct CDR3 sequences, with about 6% observed a single time. Notes on this clonotype: The antigen is undetermined. Since a much larger clone is just one base distant, this may be a read error. No conserved phenylalanine or tryptophan is present at the end of the CDR3, so a read error is the likely explanation.

This TCR was recovered from a woman between 18 and 29 years old with alopecia areata. Some clones in this sample may be carry-over from other donors' samples. Here the sequenced sample was whole blood, taken in connection with sensitization to the hapten diphenylcyclopropenone (DPC). The rearrangement links TRBV12-3 or TRBV12-4 to TRBJ1-1, with D unclear. This CDR3 is CASSLAEATEAFS. CDR3 sequence (DNA): TGTGCCAGCAGTTTAGCTGAGGCAACCGAGGCTTTCTCT.